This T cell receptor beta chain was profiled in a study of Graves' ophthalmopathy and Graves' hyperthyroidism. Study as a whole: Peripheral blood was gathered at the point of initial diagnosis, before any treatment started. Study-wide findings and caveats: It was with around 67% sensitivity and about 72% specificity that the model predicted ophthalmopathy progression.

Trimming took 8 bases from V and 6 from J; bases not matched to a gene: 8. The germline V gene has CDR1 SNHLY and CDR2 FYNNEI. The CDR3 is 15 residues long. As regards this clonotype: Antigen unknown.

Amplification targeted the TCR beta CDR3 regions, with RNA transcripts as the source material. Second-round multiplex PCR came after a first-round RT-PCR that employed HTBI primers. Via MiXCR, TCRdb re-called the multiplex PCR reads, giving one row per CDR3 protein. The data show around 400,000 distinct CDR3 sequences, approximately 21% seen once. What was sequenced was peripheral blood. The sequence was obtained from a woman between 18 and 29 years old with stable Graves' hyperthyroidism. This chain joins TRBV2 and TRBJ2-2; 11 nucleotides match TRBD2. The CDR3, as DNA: TGTGCCAGCCGGCCACTAGCGGGAGTTCCCGGGGAGCTGTTTTTT. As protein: CASRPLAGVPGELFF. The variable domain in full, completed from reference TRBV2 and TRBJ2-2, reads EPEVTQTPSHQVTQMGQEVILRCVPISNHLYFYWYRQILGQKVEFLVSFYNNEISEKSEIFDDQFSVERPDGSNFTLKIRSTKLEDSAMYFCASRPLAGVPGELFFGEGSRLTVL.